The 18 T cell receptor beta chains given below trace back to one sample, sequenced in a study of T cells after somatic rescue of genetic block. Some clones are missing from TCRdb's copy, which holds only in-frame ones; the method was immunoSEQ multiplex PCR. The sample lists some 14,000 clones, around 72% occurring once. Sequenced sample: peripheral blood mononuclear cells (PBMCs). The receptors originated from a boy younger than 18.

This rearrangement joins TRBV9 to TRBJ2-6; no clear D. Germline CDR1 reads SGDLS; CDR2 reads YYNGEE. With 5 bases removed from V and 1 base from J, the gap between germline ends came to 4 bases. The CDR3 runs to 13 residues. The CDR3 is CASRESGANVLTF. The CDR3 DNA sequence: TGTGCCAGCAGGGAGTCTGGGGCCAACGTCCTGACTTTC. Based on the CDR3 plus reference TRBV9 and TRBJ2-6, the full variable domain is DSGVTQTPKHLITATGQRVTLRCSPRSGDLSVYWYQQSLDQGLQFLIQYYNGEERAKGNILERFSAQQFPDLHSELNLSSLELGDSALYFCASRESGANVLTFGAGSRLTVL.

The chain links TRBV5-6 to TRBJ1-1, with TRBD1 as a possible D gene (5 bases). CDR3 size: 15 residues. Trimming removed 1 base from V and 0 bases from J, with 10 bases in between. Germline V CDR1 and CDR2: SGHDT, YYEEEE. CDR3 region: CASSLRTGMNTEAFF. CDR3 DNA: TGTGCCAGCAGCTTGCGCACAGGAATGAACACTGAAGCTTTCTTT.

The rearrangement links TRBV5-1 to TRBJ2-1; D gene uncertain. The CDR3 loop spans 13 amino acids. The germline V gene has CDR1 SGHRS and CDR2 YFSETQ. V was clipped by 4 bases and J by 1 base, with 6 bases between them. CDR3 sequence: CASSRASYNEQFF. The CDR3 DNA follows: TGCGCCAGCAGCCGGGCGTCCTACAATGAGCAGTTCTTC.

The chain is built from TRBV11-1 and TRBJ1-2, with 7 bases that match TRBD1. The V segment lost 5 bases and the J segment 3 bases; nucleotides outside the gene matches: 3. CDR3 length: 13 residues. Germline V gene data show CDR1 as SGHAT and CDR2 as FQDESV (reference sequence). The CDR3 loop is CASSPQGYYGYTF. The CDR3 bases are TGTGCCAGCAGCCCACAGGGGTACTATGGCTACACCTTC.

The V gene is TRBV15, the J gene TRBJ2-3, with D perhaps given as TRBD1 or TRBD2 (7 bases each). Germline-derived CDR1 and CDR2 are LNHNV and YYDKDF (reference sequence). The V end was cut by 8 bases, the J end by 0 bases, with 18 bases between. CDR3 length: 16 amino acids. The CDR3 is CATGGETGLSTDTQYF. CDR3 in DNA: TGTGCCACCGGGGGGGAGACAGGGTTGAGCACAGATACGCAGTATTTT.

The chain carries TRBV7-8 and TRBJ2-1; D remains unclear. The V end was cut by 5 bases, the J end by 4 bases, with 6 bases between. This CDR3 spans 12 amino acids. Germline CDR1 SGHVS, CDR2 FQNEAQ. This chain's CDR3 is CASSLTYNEQFF. The CDR3 DNA follows: TGTGCCAGCAGCCTGACGTACAATGAGCAGTTCTTC.

The chain couples TRBV5-5 to TRBJ1-6, with 8 bases that match TRBD1. CDR1 is SGHKS, CDR2 YYEKEE, per germline (reference sequence). This CDR3 has 17 amino acids. Trimming took 5 bases from V and 0 from J; bases not matched to a gene: 7. The DNA for the CDR3 is TGTGCCAGCAGGCCCGGGACAGGAAGCTCCTATAATTCACCCCTCCACTTT. Translating it yields CASRPGTGSSYNSPLHF.

The V call is TRBV6-6, the J call TRBJ2-5; maybe TRBD1 (6 bases). Germline V gene data show CDR1 as MNHNY and CDR2 as SVGAGI (reference sequence). The V and J ends lost 4 bases and 5 bases respectively, with 11 bases between them. This CDR3 is built from 13 residues. DNA for the CDR3: TGTGCCAGCAGTTCACAGGGATGGGAGACCCAGTACTTC. Translation: CASSSQGWETQYF.

The V gene is TRBV6-1, the J gene TRBJ1-2, with D perhaps matching TRBD1 (6 bases). Germline V gene sequence: CDR1 MNHNS, CDR2 SASEGT. The CDR3 runs to 12 residues. The ends were cut back, 11 bases at V and 2 bases at J, with 12 bases in the middle. The CDR3 coding sequence is TGTGCCCACAGGGAATTGAACTATGGCTACACCTTC. Amino acid sequence: CAHRELNYGYTF.

This clone is deemed medium-sized (0.01 to 0.1%). Other nucleotide sequences from this sample produce the same CDR3. The chain links TRBV9 to TRBJ2-2; the D gene could be TRBD1 or TRBD2 (6 bases each). CDR1 and CDR2 (germline): SGDLS, YYNGEE. The CDR3 is 15 amino acids. Trimming took 2 bases from V and 5 from J, leaving 13 bases between them. The CDR3 DNA follows: TGTGCCAGCAGCGTCGTACAGGGAGGTACCGGGGAGCTGTTTTTT. Residues: CASSVVQGGTGELFF.

This chain links TRBV11-3 with TRBJ2-2; D may match TRBD1 or TRBD2 (5 bases each). This CDR3 comprises 15 residues. The germline CDR1 and CDR2 sequences are SGHNT and YENEEA. The V and J ends lost 1 base and 5 bases respectively, with 11 bases between them. CDR3 bases: TGTGCCAGCAGCTTAGGGGGGTCGGAGACCGGGGAGCTGTTTTTT. This sequence encodes CASSLGGSETGELFF.

This clone has only one observation. The chain links TRBV5-6 to TRBJ1-3; D uncertain. The CDR3 is made up of 16 amino acids. V lost 0 bases and J lost 0, with 10 bases in between. Looked up from germline, CDR1 is SGHDT and CDR2 is YYEEEE. The CDR3: CASSLVGVLSGNTIYF. The CDR3 DNA reads as TGTGCCAGCAGCTTGGTCGGGGTTCTCTCTGGAAACACCATATATTTT.

The genes are TRBV28 and TRBJ2-1; D possibly corresponds to TRBD2 (6 bases). Trimming pared 3 bases from V and 0 bases from J, leaving 9 bases between. Germline values: CDR1 MDHEN, CDR2 SYDVKM. The CDR3 is 15 residues long. This CDR3 is CASSLDYSSYNEQFF. For the CDR3, the DNA is TGTGCCAGCAGTTTGGACTACAGCTCCTACAATGAGCAGTTCTTC.

The CDR3: CASSLVPGDTGELFF. The CDR3 nucleotides are TGTGCCAGCAGCTTAGTCCCGGGCGACACCGGGGAGCTGTTTTTT. This chain links TRBV7-9 with TRBJ2-2; D is unresolved. Germline V CDR1 and CDR2: SEHNR, FQNEAQ (reference sequence). Between the trimmed V and J ends, which lost 1 base and 3 bases, there was a span of 9 bases. The CDR3 runs to 15 residues.

For the CDR3, the DNA is TGTGCCAGCAGCTTAGTCCGGGCAGGGCTTAACTATGGCTACACCTTC. Amino acids: CASSLVRAGLNYGYTF. The chain combines TRBV11-2 with TRBJ1-2; D might be TRBD1 (5 bases). V lost 1 base and J 1 base, leaving 13 bases between the germline ends. Germline V gene data show CDR1 as SGHAT and CDR2 as FQNNGV. This CDR3 is 16 amino acids long. The full variable domain, rest sourced from reference TRBV11-2 and TRBJ1-2, is EAGVAQSPRYKIIEKRQSVAFWCNPISGHATLYWYQQILGQGPKLLIQFQNNGVVDDSQLPKDRFSAERLKGVDSTLKIQPAKLEDSAVYLCASSLVRAGLNYGYTFGSGTRLTVV.

This chain uses TRBV9 with TRBJ2-5; D gene uncertain. The V and J ends lost 0 bases and 6 bases respectively, with 6 bases between them. The CDR3 sequence is 12 residues long. Germline CDR1 SGDLS, CDR2 YYNGEE. CDR3 sequence reads: CASSVVGQTQYF. The CDR3 DNA is TGTGCCAGCAGCGTAGTAGGGCAGACCCAGTACTTC.

This clone appeared a few times. This rearrangement joins TRBV27 to TRBJ2-5; D uncertain. The CDR3 has 12 amino acids. Germline CDR1 reads MNHEY; CDR2 reads SMNVEV (reference sequence). The V end was cut by 3 bases, the J end by 5 bases, with 7 bases between. The CDR3 sequence: CASSFHGETQYF. The CDR3 nucleotides read TGTGCCAGCAGTTTCCATGGTGAGACCCAGTACTTC.

This chain uses TRBV4-2 with TRBJ1-2; D unresolved. In germline, CDR1 is LGHNA, CDR2 YNFKEQ. V was shortened by 0 bases and J by 4 bases, with 9 bases between the two germline ends. The CDR3 loop spans 14 amino acids. CDR3 nucleotides: TGTGCCAGCAGCCAAGATCGGGCAGGCTATGGCTACACCTTC. This gives the protein CASSQDRAGYGYTF.